Each of the 17 T cell receptor beta chains below was sequenced from the same sample in a study of STAT5B mutations in CD4+ large granular lymphocyte leukemia. Data came from immunoSEQ multiplex PCR; TCRdb stores just in-frame clones and leaves some out. Of about 6,300 clones detected, approximately 74% appear once; the ten largest clones hold approximately 2%. Sequencing was done on a sample of PBMCs. These receptors were collected from a woman aged 70-85 years with CD4+ T-cell large granular lymphocyte leukemia.

The rearrangement links TRBV30 to TRBJ2-7, with unresolved D. This CDR3 comprises 14 residues. CDR1 and CDR2 (germline): GTSNPN, SVGIG (reference sequence). Trimming shortened V by 5 bases and J by 3 bases, and 17 bases separated the two germline ends. CDR3 sequence reads: CAWDEAPGIYEQYF. The CDR3 DNA is TGTGCCTGGGATGAAGCGCCTGGGATCTACGAGCAGTACTTC.

The chain employs TRBV20-1 and TRBJ2-7, with TRBD2 as a possible D gene (6 bases). V lost 7 bases to trimming and J lost 3 bases, with 10 bases between them. Germline V lookup: CDR1 DFQATT, CDR2 SNEGSKA (reference sequence). The CDR3 extends over 11 amino acids. The DNA for the CDR3 is TGCAGTGTTAGCGGAAACTACGAGCAGTACTTC. It specifies CSVSGNYEQYF.

This clone has a handful of counts. The chain recombines TRBV27 with TRBJ2-1, with D perhaps matching TRBD1 or TRBD2 (6 bases each). Per germline, CDR1 MNHEY and CDR2 SMNVEV (reference sequence). The V end was cut by 4 bases, the J end by 0 bases, with 13 bases between. The CDR3 extends over 16 amino acids. For the CDR3, the DNA is TGTGCCAGCAGTTCACAGGGACTCCTCTCCTACAATGAGCAGTTCTTC. Its protein product is CASSSQGLLSYNEQFF.

The rearrangement uses TRBV11-3 and TRBJ2-1; tentative D call: TRBD2 (5 bases). Germline V CDR1 and CDR2: SGHNT, YENEEA. V was trimmed by 0 bases and J by 4 bases, leaving 16 bases between them. The CDR3 is made up of 17 amino acids. The DNA for the CDR3 is TGTGCCAGCAGCTTAGACCACCCACACCAGCGGTACAATGAGCAGTTCTTC. It codes for CASSLDHPHQRYNEQFF.

CDR3 amino acids: CASSVPAGGLQETQYF. In DNA form, the CDR3 reads TGTGCCAGCAGTGTGCCAGCGGGAGGACTCCAAGAGACCCAGTACTTC. V gene TRBV2 combines with J gene TRBJ2-5; TRBD2 matches at 9 bases. Trimming at V came to 4 bases and at J to 1 base, leaving 7 bases not matched to a gene. The CDR3 is made up of 16 amino acids. The germline gives CDR1 SNHLY, CDR2 FYNNEI. Looking up the rest from reference TRBV2 and TRBJ2-5 gives the full variable domain: EPEVTQTPSHQVTQMGQEVILRCVPISNHLYFYWYRQILGQKVEFLVSFYNNEISEKSEIFDDQFSVERPDGSNFTLKIRSTKLEDSAMYFCASSVPAGGLQETQYFGPGTRLLVL.

This clone was observed a single time. V is TRBV28 and J is TRBJ2-5, with a tentative D call TRBD2 (6 bases). CDR1 and CDR2 (germline): MDHEN, SYDVKM. V was cut by 4 bases and J by 7 bases, with 10 bases left in between. The CDR3 has 12 amino acids. The DNA for the CDR3 is TGTGCCAGCAGTTCACTAGCCGGGACCCAGTACTTC. Protein: CASSSLAGTQYF.

The chain links TRBV6-1 to TRBJ1-1; 12 bases are shared with TRBD1. CDR3 length: 16 residues. The ends lost 3 bases at V and 7 bases at J; junction bases unmatched: 9. Germline V CDR1 and CDR2: MNHNS, SASEGT. CDR3 sequence (DNA): TGTGCCAGCAGTGAGGCGTGGGACAGGGGGCGGGTTGAAGCTTTCTTT. Amino acids: CASSEAWDRGRVEAFF.

This clone was seen more than once but under ten times. The chain employs TRBV5-1 and TRBJ2-7; 7 bases fit TRBD1. Losses at the gene ends were 4 bases for V and 6 bases for J; bases not matched to a gene: 10. The CDR3 runs to 14 residues. Germline CDR1 SGHRS, CDR2 YFSETQ. In DNA, the CDR3 is TGCGCCAGCAGCCTCCTGACAGGGAGCAGCGAGCAGTACTTC. Translated: CASSLLTGSSEQYF.

The chain has TRBV14 and TRBJ2-1; a weak D match, TRBD1 (6 bases). CDR3 length equals 14 residues. The ends were cut back, 3 bases at V and 5 bases at J, with 11 bases in the middle. CDR1 is SGHDN, CDR2 FVKESK, per germline. CDR3 residues: CASSQRQVDNEQFF. In DNA, the CDR3 is TGTGCCAGCAGCCAGAGACAGGTGGACAATGAGCAGTTCTTC.

The rearrangement uses TRBV30 and TRBJ2-3, with 7 nucleotides matching TRBD2. With V trimmed by 0 bases and J by 9 bases, 3 bases remained unmatched. The CDR3 loop spans 12 amino acids. The germline V gene encodes CDR1 GTSNPN and CDR2 SVGIG (reference sequence). The CDR3 DNA is TGTGCCTGGAGTGTACGGGGGGTAACGCAGTATTTT. Translation gives CAWSVRGVTQYF.

This clone was picked up a small number of times. The J gene is TRBJ1-3, the V gene TRBV7-6; D is unresolved. Trimming pared 6 bases from V and 3 bases from J, leaving 12 bases between. Germline loops: CDR1 SGHVS, CDR2 FNYEAQ. The CDR3 length is 14 residues. Here the CDR3 reads CASRTTVDGNTIYF. CDR3 DNA sequence: TGTGCCAGCAGGACGACGGTTGATGGAAACACCATATATTTT.

This clone has just one count. The chain links TRBV11-2 to TRBJ1-5, with D uncertain. Deletions cut 5 bases from V and 1 base from J, with 9 bases between. Germline V gene data show CDR1 as SGHAT and CDR2 as FQNNGV. The CDR3 is 14 residues long. CDR3: CASSPLSSNQPQHF. The CDR3 DNA is TGTGCCAGCAGCCCCCTATCGAGCAATCAGCCCCAGCATTTT.

The chain employs TRBV4-1 and TRBJ2-3; D is ambiguous. This CDR3 comprises 15 residues. From germline, CDR1 is MGHRA and CDR2 YSYEKL. V was cut by 3 bases and J by 0 bases, with 10 bases left in between. DNA of the CDR3: TGCGCCAGCAGCCACGATCCAACTAGCACAGATACGCAGTATTTT. The encoded protein is CASSHDPTSTDTQYF.

This clone was counted a single time. The DNA of the CDR3 is TGTGCCAGCAGCGCACTAGGGACAGGGGGCTTTTACGAGCAGTACTTC. This encodes CASSALGTGGFYEQYF. The chain combines TRBV2 with TRBJ2-7; 12 bases match TRBD1. The CDR3 covers 16 residues. V lost 6 bases, J lost 4 bases, and 10 bases stayed unmatched. In germline, CDR1 is SNHLY, CDR2 FYNNEI. The entire variable domain, with the rest obtained from reference TRBV2 and TRBJ2-7, is as follows: EPEVTQTPSHQVTQMGQEVILRCVPISNHLYFYWYRQILGQKVEFLVSFYNNEISEKSEIFDDQFSVERPDGSNFTLKIRSTKLEDSAMYFCASSALGTGGFYEQYFGPGTRLTVT.

The gene calls are TRBV9 and TRBJ1-6; D remains ambiguous. This CDR3 spans 16 amino acids. Germline V gene data show CDR1 as SGDLS and CDR2 as YYNGEE. V lost 2 bases and J 0 bases, leaving 9 bases between the germline ends. CDR3 region: CASSVQGSSYNSPLHF. CDR3 bases: TGTGCCAGCAGCGTCCAAGGGAGCTCCTATAATTCACCCCTCCACTTT. Supplemented by reference TRBV9 and TRBJ1-6, the full variable domain reads DSGVTQTPKHLITATGQRVTLRCSPRSGDLSVYWYQQSLDQGLQFLIQYYNGEERAKGNILERFSAQQFPDLHSELNLSSLELGDSALYFCASSVQGSSYNSPLHFGNGTRLTVT.

The chain recombines TRBV19 with TRBJ1-6; TRBD1 might be the D (5 bases). The CDR3 has 13 residues. CDR1 and CDR2 from the germline V gene are LNHDA and SQIVND (reference sequence). Deletions cut 5 bases from V and 6 bases from J, with 8 bases between. The CDR3, as DNA: TGTGCCAGTAGTGGTACAGGTAATTCACCCCTCCACTTT. Translating gives CASSGTGNSPLHF.

By its share, this clone is medium-sized. The V gene is TRBV27, the J gene TRBJ2-5; 8 nucleotides align to TRBD1. Germline V gives CDR1 MNHEY, CDR2 SMNVEV (reference sequence). The CDR3 runs to 14 residues. Trimming removed 5 bases from V and 5 bases from J; junction bases left unmatched: 7. The CDR3 sequence is CASSRTGSGETQYF. The DNA of the CDR3 is TGTGCCAGCAGTCGGACAGGGTCCGGGGAGACCCAGTACTTC.